This TCR beta chain was sequenced for a study of T cell responses to AZD1222 COVID-19 vaccine. The data were produced by immunoSEQ multiplex PCR, yet TCRdb's version contains in-frame clones alone and is incomplete. The repertoire holds 180,000 or so clones, with 85% to 95% as singletons. The CDR3 runs 13 residues. Losses at the gene ends were 5 bases for V and 6 bases for J; bases not matched to a gene: 2. The germline CDR1 and CDR2 sequences are SGHVS and FQNEAQ. This TCR derives from an adult who received the AZD1222 COVID-19 vaccine. Sequences were derived from peripheral blood, sampled 28 days after the second AZD1222 dose. The chain carries TRBV7-8 and TRBJ1-5, with 9 nucleotides matching TRBD1. The CDR3 loop is CASSRTGAQPQHF. The CDR3 DNA is TGTGCCAGCAGCAGGACAGGGGCTCAGCCCCAGCATTTT.